These 10 T cell receptor beta chains originate from one sample sequenced in a study of T cell clonality in common variable immunodeficiency. TCRdb's table, derived via immunoSEQ multiplex PCR, lists solely in-frame clones and lacks some. This table holds tens of thousands of clones with no singletons; the top ten claim about 1.8%. Sample: peripheral blood mononuclear cells. The receptors were gathered from a person aged 18 to 75 in good health.

This clone occurred many times. The CDR3 end lies 3 residues beyond the end of the read and is filled in from the germline J gene. This sequence joins TRBV2 and TRBJ2-7; 10 bases align to TRBD1. The CDR3 totals 16 residues. Germline V gene lookup returns CDR1 SNHLY and CDR2 FYNNEI. The trim removed 2 bases at V and 3 bases at J, leaving 7 bases unmatched. The sequenced part of the CDR3 DNA is TGTGCCAGCAGTGAACACCGGGACAGGGGAGGCTACGAG. Protein sequence: CASSEHRDRGGYE. The CDR3 in its entirety is CASSEHRDRGGYEQYF.

The sample holds many counts of this clone. The read ends 3 residues early relative to the CDR3; the germline J gene fills the gap. The chain links TRBV2 to TRBJ2-7; D is ambiguous. The ends were cut back, 6 bases at V and 2 bases at J, with 11 bases in the middle. The CDR3 consists of 13 residues. Per the germline V gene, CDR1 is SNHLY and CDR2 is FYNNEI. The DNA read from the CDR3 is TGTGCCAGCAGAAGTCAGGAGACCTACGAG. Its protein is CASRSQETYE. The whole CDR3 sequence reads CASRSQETYEQYF.

In this sample, this clone turned up many times. Coverage ceases 3 residues before the CDR3 finishes, and the germline J gene fills in the end. V and J are TRBV5-1 and TRBJ1-5; perhaps TRBD1 as D (5 bases). Germline V gene sequence: CDR1 SGHRS, CDR2 YFSETQ. V lost 4 bases and J lost 5, with 10 bases in between. The CDR3 contains 13 residues. Partial CDR3 DNA: TGCGCCAGCAGCCAGGGCCCGCATCAGCCC. Protein product: CASSQGPHQP. The CDR3 reads in full as CASSQGPHQPQHF.

This clone was seen repeatedly, ten times or more. From the germline J gene comes the end of the CDR3, since the read stops 3 residues before it. V gene TRBV20-1 combines with J gene TRBJ2-7; possible D gene TRBD2, 5 bases. CDR1 and CDR2 from the germline V gene are DFQATT and SNEGSKA (reference sequence). V was shortened by 0 bases and J by 2 bases, with 14 bases between the two germline ends. There are 15 residues in the CDR3. The CDR3 here is CSARESTRVTYEQYF. The sequenced part of the CDR3 DNA is TGCAGTGCTAGAGAATCTACTAGAGTTACCTACGAG.

The table lists this clone with many counts. The part of the CDR3 DNA that was read is TGTGCCAGCAGCCCCAGGACAGGGCTTGTCGAG. The encoded protein is CASSPRTGLVE. The whole CDR3 is CASSPRTGLVEQYF. The chain links TRBV14 to TRBJ2-7; 8 nucleotides agree with TRBD1. Coverage ceases 3 residues before the CDR3 finishes, and the germline J gene fills in the end. V gave up 4 bases and J gave up 6 bases; unmatched junction bases: 8. Germline CDR1 is SGHDN and CDR2 is FVKESK. The CDR3 is made up of 14 amino acids.

This clone appeared many times. The missing CDR3 end, 3 residues past where the read stops, is filled in from the germline J gene. The gene calls are TRBV7-2 and TRBJ2-5; 10 bases are a match to TRBD2. Germline-derived CDR1 and CDR2 are SGHTA and FQGNSA. V trimming: 3 bases; J trimming: 4 bases; junction bases outside the gene matches: 5. The CDR3 covers 15 residues. The sequenced part of the CDR3 DNA is TGTGCCAGCAGCTTTTTAGCGGGAGGCAGAGAGACC. This translates into CASSFLAGGRET. The full CDR3 protein reads CASSFLAGGRETQYF.

At least ten counts were recorded for this clone. The missing CDR3 end, 3 residues past where the read stops, is filled in from the germline J gene. The V gene is TRBV20-1, the J gene TRBJ1-2; D remains ambiguous. The germline V gene encodes CDR1 DFQATT and CDR2 SNEGSKA (reference sequence). V lost 3 bases to trimming and J lost 0 bases, with 14 bases between them. This CDR3 is built from 15 residues. This CDR3 reads CSASLSVKANYGYTF. Partial CDR3 DNA: TGCAGTGCTAGCCTCTCTGTCAAGGCTAACTATGGC.

Many counts were recorded for this clone. The read halts 3 residues ahead of the CDR3 end, with the missing end drawn from the germline J gene. V usage is TRBV7-6 and J usage is TRBJ1-1; D gene uncertain. CDR3 length equals 12 residues. Germline CDR1 is SGHVS and CDR2 is FNYEAQ. The sequenced part of the CDR3 DNA is TGTGCCAGCAGCCCAAGTGGGCAGAGG. It yields the protein CASSPSGQR. The entire CDR3 protein reads CASSPSGQRAFF. The full variable domain, rest sourced from reference TRBV7-6 and TRBJ1-1, is GAGVSQSPRYKVTKRGQDVALRCDPISGHVSLYWYRQALGQGPEFLTYFNYEAQQDKSGLPNDRFSAERPEGSISTLTIQRTEQRDSAMYRCASSPSGQRAFFGQGTRLTVV.

The table lists this clone with a few counts. Sequencing ends 3 residues short of the CDR3 end; the germline J gene provides the rest. The gene calls are TRBV11-1 and TRBJ2-7; D uncertain. Per germline, CDR1 SGHAT and CDR2 FQDESV (reference sequence). V was trimmed by 6 bases and J by 2 bases, leaving 11 bases between them. The CDR3 length is 13 residues. CDR3 loop: CASSLGNTYEQYF. CDR3 DNA (partial): TGTGCCAGCAGTCTGGGCAACACCTACGAG.

The table lists this clone with many counts. The read finishes 3 residues shy of the CDR3 end, and the germline J gene is used to complete it. The V call is TRBV20-1, the J call TRBJ2-1, with 13 bases aligning to TRBD2. Per the germline V gene, CDR1 is DFQATT and CDR2 is SNEGSKA (reference sequence). The CDR3 totals 15 residues. V dropped 7 bases and J dropped 4; count of bases not matched to a gene: 7. The CDR3 protein is CSGLRTSGRYNEQFF. The CDR3 bases that were read are TGCAGTGGCCTAAGGACTAGCGGGAGATACAATGAG.